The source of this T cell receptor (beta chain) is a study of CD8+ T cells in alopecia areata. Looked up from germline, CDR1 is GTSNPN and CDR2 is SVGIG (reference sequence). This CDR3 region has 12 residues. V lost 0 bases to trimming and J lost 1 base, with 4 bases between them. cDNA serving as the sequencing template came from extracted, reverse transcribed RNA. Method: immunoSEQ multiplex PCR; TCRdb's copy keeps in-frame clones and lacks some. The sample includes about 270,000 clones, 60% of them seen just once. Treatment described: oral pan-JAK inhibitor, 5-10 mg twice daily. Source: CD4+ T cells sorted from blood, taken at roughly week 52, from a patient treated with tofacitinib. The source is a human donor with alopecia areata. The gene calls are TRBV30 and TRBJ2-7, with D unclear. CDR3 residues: CAWSVQSYEQYF. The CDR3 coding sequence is TGTGCCTGGAGTGTACAATCCTACGAGCAGTACTTC.